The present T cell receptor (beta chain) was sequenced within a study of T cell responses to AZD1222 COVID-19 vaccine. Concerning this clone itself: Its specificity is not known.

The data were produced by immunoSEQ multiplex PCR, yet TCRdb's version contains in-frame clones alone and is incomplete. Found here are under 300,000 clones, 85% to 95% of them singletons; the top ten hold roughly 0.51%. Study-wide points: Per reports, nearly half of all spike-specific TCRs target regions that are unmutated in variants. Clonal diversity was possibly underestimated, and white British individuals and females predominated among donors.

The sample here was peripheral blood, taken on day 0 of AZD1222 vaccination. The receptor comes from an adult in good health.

DNA for the CDR3: TGTGCCAGCTGCGTGGCCGGCAGGCAATACGAGCAGTACTTC. Amino acid sequence: CASCVAGRQYEQYF. This chain joins TRBV6-5 and TRBJ2-7, with D unresolved. Trimming removed 8 bases from V and 4 bases from J, with 18 bases in between. The CDR3 totals 14 residues. CDR1 is MNHEY and CDR2 is SVGAGI in the germline V gene.